This T cell receptor (beta chain) was sequenced in a study of blood T cell repertoires in COVID-19. TCRdb keeps only in-frame clones here, not all; method: immunoSEQ multiplex PCR. The profile shows more than 250,000 clones, 80% to 90% of them singletons. Germline V gene sequence: CDR1 SGHRS, CDR2 YFSETQ. This CDR3 has 15 residues. V was trimmed by 4 bases and J by 4 bases, leaving 17 bases between them. Specimen: PBMCs or T cells enriched from blood (not recorded which). This receptor was taken from a man aged 25-40 years who had recovered from COVID-19. The V and J genes are TRBV5-1 and TRBJ1-2; unclear D gene. As DNA, the CDR3 is TGCGCCAGCAGCCCCGACCCTGGGCTTGGCTATGGCTACACCTTC. It specifies CASSPDPGLGYGYTF.